This T cell receptor beta chain is from a study of CD8 T cells in ankylosing spondylitis. General study results and limits: Several highly homologous variants made up a TCR beta motif, and this motif appeared characteristic of ankylosing spondylitis blood. Within peripheral blood, clones linked to disease were CD8+ and relatively rare.

A quantitative 5'-RACE method, one with molecular barcodes, was used to make TCR beta libraries. Each CDR3 protein is one row after TCRdb ran MiXCR on the 5' RACE reads. The table has approximately 520,000 distinct CDR3 sequences, over 4% seen once. Many counts were recorded for this clonotype. Its antigen is unknown. Trimming cost V 8 bases and J 0 bases, with 14 bases left between them. The germline V gene has CDR1 SEHNR and CDR2 FQNEAQ (reference sequence). CDR3 length equals 14 residues. The receptor comes from a male donor with ankylosing spondylitis. The chain has TRBV7-9 and TRBJ2-7, with D unclear. Sequencing used blood, either unsorted or a sorted T cell fraction (not recorded which). CDR3 bases: TGTGCCAGCGAGTCGGAGTACCGCTCCTACGAGCAGTACTTC. The encoded protein is CASESEYRSYEQYF.